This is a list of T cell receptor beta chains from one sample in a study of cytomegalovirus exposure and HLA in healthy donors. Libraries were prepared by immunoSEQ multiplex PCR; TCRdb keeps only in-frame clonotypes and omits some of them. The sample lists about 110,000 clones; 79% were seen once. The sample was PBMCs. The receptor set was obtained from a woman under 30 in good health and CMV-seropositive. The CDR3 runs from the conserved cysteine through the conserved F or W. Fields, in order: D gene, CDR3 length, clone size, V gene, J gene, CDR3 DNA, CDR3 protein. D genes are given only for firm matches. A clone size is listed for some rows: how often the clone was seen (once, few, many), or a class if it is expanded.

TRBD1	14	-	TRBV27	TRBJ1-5	TGTGCCACCGGACAGGGGGCTCGGAATCAGCCCCAGCATTTT	CATGQGARNQPQHF
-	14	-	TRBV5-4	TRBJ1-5	TGTGCCAGCAGCCTGACACCTAGCAATCAGCCCCAGCATTTT	CASSLTPSNQPQHF
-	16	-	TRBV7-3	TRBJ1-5	TGTGCCAGCAGCCCCACAGGGCAGGCGGAGAATCAGCCCCAGCATTTT	CASSPTGQAENQPQHF
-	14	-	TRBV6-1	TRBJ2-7	TGTGCCAGCAACGAAGCAGGGGTTTTCTACGAGCAGTACTTC	CASNEAGVFYEQYF
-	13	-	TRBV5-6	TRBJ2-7	TGTGCCAGCATGATTCGGGGGGCCGACGAGCAGTACTTC	CASMIRGADEQYF
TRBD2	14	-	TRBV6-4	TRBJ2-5	TGTGCCAGCAGTAGCGGGAGGGCCTTAGAGACCCAGTACTTC	CASSSGRALETQYF
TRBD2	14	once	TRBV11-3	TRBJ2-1	TGTGCCAGCAGCCGGACTAGCCCTTACAATGAGCAGTTCTTC	CASSRTSPYNEQFF
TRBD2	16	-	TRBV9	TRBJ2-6	TGTGCCAGCAGCCCAAGACTAGCGGGATCGGCCAACGTCCTGACTTTC	CASSPRLAGSANVLTF
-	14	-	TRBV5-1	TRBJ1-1	TGCGCCAGCAGCTCAAGAACAGAGAGCCCTGAAGCTTTCTTT	CASSSRTESPEAFF
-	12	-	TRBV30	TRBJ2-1	TGTGCCTGGGGGACACCATACAATGAGCAGTTCTTC	CAWGTPYNEQFF
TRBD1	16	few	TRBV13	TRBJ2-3	TGTGCCAGCAGCTTCGGGGCCAGGGGGAGCACAGATACGCAGTATTTT	CASSFGARGSTDTQYF
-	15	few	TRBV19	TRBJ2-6	TGTGCCAGTAGTACCCACAGAGCTGGGGCCAACGTCCTGACTTTC	CASSTHRAGANVLTF
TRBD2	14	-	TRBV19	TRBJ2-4	TGTGCCAGTAGTAAAGGCGGGAGGGACGACATTCAGTACTTC	CASSKGGRDDIQYF
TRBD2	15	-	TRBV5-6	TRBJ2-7	TGTGCCAGCAGCTTGTGGGAGGGGCTCAAATACGAGCAGTACTTC	CASSLWEGLKYEQYF
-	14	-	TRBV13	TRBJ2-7	TGTGCCAGCAGCTTAACCAGGGTATCCTACGAGCAGTACTTC	CASSLTRVSYEQYF
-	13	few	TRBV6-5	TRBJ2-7	TGTGCCAGCAAGGGAGGTCTCTCCTACGAGCAGTACTTC	CASKGGLSYEQYF
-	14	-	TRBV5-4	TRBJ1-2	TGTGCCAGCAGCTTGGCCCTCAGAAACTATGGCTACACCTTC	CASSLALRNYGYTF
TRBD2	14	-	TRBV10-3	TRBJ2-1	TGTGCCATCAGTGTCTCGCGGGAGTACAATGAGCAGTTCTTC	CAISVSREYNEQFF
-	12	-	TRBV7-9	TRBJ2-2	TGTGCCAGCAACCAGGGCACCGGGGAGCTGTTTTTT	CASNQGTGELFF
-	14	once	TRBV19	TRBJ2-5	TGTGCCAGTAGTATGATACAGGGCAAGGAGACCCAGTACTTC	CASSMIQGKETQYF
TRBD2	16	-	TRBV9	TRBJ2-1	TGTGCCAGCAGCCCAGGGACTAGCTCCTCATACAATGAGCAGTTCTTC	CASSPGTSSSYNEQFF
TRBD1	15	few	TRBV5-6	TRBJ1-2	TGTGCCAGCAGCTTGTGGGGACAGCAGAACTATGGCTACACCTTC	CASSLWGQQNYGYTF
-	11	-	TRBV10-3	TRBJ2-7	TGTGCCATCATAGATCCGGACGAGCAGTACTTC	CAIIDPDEQYF
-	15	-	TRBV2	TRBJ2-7	TGTGCCAGCAGTCCACAACTAGGACAGCTCGGCGAGCAGTACTTC	CASSPQLGQLGEQYF
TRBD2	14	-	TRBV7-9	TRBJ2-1	TGTGCCAGCGGCCGACTAGCGGGACGCAATGAGCAGTTCTTC	CASGRLAGRNEQFF